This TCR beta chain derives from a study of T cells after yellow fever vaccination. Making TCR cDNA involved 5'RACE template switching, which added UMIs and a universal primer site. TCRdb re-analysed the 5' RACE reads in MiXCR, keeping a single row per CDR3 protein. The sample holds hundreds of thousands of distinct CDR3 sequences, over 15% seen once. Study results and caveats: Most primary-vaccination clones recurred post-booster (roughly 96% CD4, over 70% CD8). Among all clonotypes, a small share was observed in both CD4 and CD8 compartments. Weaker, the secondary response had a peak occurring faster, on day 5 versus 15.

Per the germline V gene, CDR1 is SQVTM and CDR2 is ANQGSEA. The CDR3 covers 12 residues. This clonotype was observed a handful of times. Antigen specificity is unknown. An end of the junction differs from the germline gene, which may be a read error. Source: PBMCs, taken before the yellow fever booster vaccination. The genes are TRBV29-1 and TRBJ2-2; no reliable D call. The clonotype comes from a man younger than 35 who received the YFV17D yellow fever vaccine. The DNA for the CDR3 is TGCAGCGTTGACAGGAACATCGGGGAGCTGTTTTTT. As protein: CSVDRNIGELFF.